A selection of T cell receptor beta chains follows, all from one sample in a study of OX40 agonist ivuxolimab in advanced cancers. The data were produced by immunoSEQ multiplex PCR, yet TCRdb's version contains in-frame clones alone and is incomplete. The repertoire consists of fewer than 85,000 clones, with approximately 86% occurring once and the leading ten covering roughly 0.68%. Here the sequenced sample was CD4+ or CD8+ T cells sorted from blood, taken in a trial of the OX40 agonist ivuxolimab. The source is an adult with an advanced solid tumor such as melanoma, head and neck, liver or kidney cancer. Each CDR3 is given with its conserved first and last residue. Each record gives: J gene, clone size, D gene, V gene, CDR3 protein, CDR3 DNA. The D gene is left open where the match is weak. Rows give clone size only sometimes, using once, few, many, or a class for an expanded clone.

>TRBJ1-3|.|.|TRBV6-1
CASSEGWGRGAGNTIYF
TGTGCCAGCAGTGAAGGATGGGGGCGCGGAGCTGGAAACACCATATATTTT
>TRBJ2-2|once|TRBD1|TRBV6-1
CASRQGKDTGELFF
TGTGCCAGTCGACAGGGGAAGGACACCGGGGAGCTGTTTTTT
>TRBJ1-2|.|TRBD1|TRBV5-4
CASRPGTATNYGYTF
TGTGCCAGCAGACCCGGGACAGCTACTAACTATGGCTACACCTTC
>TRBJ1-1|.|.|TRBV6-6
CASSNWESGEAFF
TGTGCCAGCAGTAACTGGGAATCTGGTGAAGCTTTCTTT
>TRBJ1-1|once|.|TRBV5-6
CASTKFGTEAFF
TGTGCCAGCACCAAGTTTGGCACTGAAGCTTTCTTT
>TRBJ1-2|.|TRBD1|TRBV27
CASSLNRGGGYTF
TGTGCCAGCAGTTTAAACAGGGGAGGTGGCTACACCTTC
>TRBJ2-3|.|.|TRBV6-1
CASSERSGRQYF
TGTGCCAGCAGTGAAAGGTCGGGCAGGCAGTATTTT
>TRBJ1-5|.|.|TRBV4-1
CASSRVQGESQPQHF
TGCGCCAGCAGCCGGGTACAGGGAGAGAGCCAGCCCCAGCATTTT
>TRBJ2-1|.|.|TRBV20-1
CSARLAVEQFF
TGCAGTGCTAGATTAGCGGTTGAGCAGTTCTTC
>TRBJ1-1|.|.|TRBV27
CASSLPPPGTEAFF
TGTGCCAGCAGTTTGCCCCCTCCGGGCACTGAAGCTTTCTTT
>TRBJ1-6|.|.|TRBV10-2
CASSESVDSNSPLHF
TGCGCCAGCAGTGAGTCGGTGGACAGCAATTCACCCCTCCACTTT
>TRBJ1-1|.|.|TRBV18
CASSPQGDTEAFF
TGTGCCAGCTCACCACAGGGGGACACTGAAGCTTTCTTT
>TRBJ2-5|.|TRBD2|TRBV18
CASSPPRAPGGSETQYF
TGTGCCAGCTCACCACCGCGTGCTCCGGGGGGGTCAGAGACCCAGTACTTC
>TRBJ1-1|.|TRBD1|TRBV5-1
CASSQGARGNTEAFF
TGCGCCAGCAGCCAGGGGGCGAGGGGGAACACTGAAGCTTTCTTT
>TRBJ1-1|.|.|TRBV6-6
CASSYFYRENTEAFF
TGTGCCAGCAGTTACTTTTACAGGGAAAACACTGAAGCTTTCTTT
>TRBJ2-7|.|.|TRBV10-1
CASSEKGQGSYEQYF
TGCGCCAGCAGTGAGAAAGGGCAGGGATCCTACGAGCAGTACTTC
>TRBJ2-3|.|TRBD2|TRBV5-1
CASSSLSGTHTDTQYF
TGCGCCAGCAGCTCCCTTAGCGGGACCCACACAGATACGCAGTATTTT
>TRBJ1-6|.|TRBD1|TRBV5-6
CASSLRGFQATLHF
TGTGCCAGCAGCCTCAGGGGGTTTCAGGCCACCCTCCACTTT
>TRBJ2-3|.|TRBD2|TRBV11-1
CASSWGLAGARDTQYF
TGTGCCAGCAGCTGGGGACTAGCGGGAGCGAGAGATACGCAGTATTTT
>TRBJ1-4|.|.|TRBV4-1
CASSLGRQRREKLFF
TGCGCCAGCAGCCTCGGACGCCAGCGGCGTGAAAAACTGTTTTTT
>TRBJ2-3|.|.|TRBV27
CASSPGGAGDTQYF
TGTGCCAGCAGCCCGGGCGGGGCCGGAGATACGCAGTATTTT
>TRBJ2-3|.|TRBD2|TRBV5-4
CASSLRWEGAWDTQYF
TGTGCCAGCAGCTTGCGGTGGGAGGGTGCTTGGGATACGCAGTATTTT
>TRBJ2-3|.|TRBD1|TRBV5-1
CASSHTGGSTDTQYF
TGCGCCAGCAGCCATACAGGGGGAAGTACAGATACGCAGTATTTT
>TRBJ1-2|.|.|TRBV6-6
CASSYWNRVGYTF
TGTGCCAGCAGTTACTGGAACAGGGTCGGCTACACCTTC
>TRBJ2-7|.|.|TRBV4-3
CASSQDSRYEQYF
TGCGCCAGCAGCCAAGATAGTAGGTACGAGCAGTACTTC
>TRBJ1-2|.|.|TRBV6-4
CASSAGAGVSYGYTF
TGTGCCAGCAGTGCCGGGGCAGGCGTGAGCTATGGCTACACCTTC
>TRBJ1-2|.|TRBD1|TRBV5-6
CASSLRTGINYGYTF
TGTGCCAGCAGCTTACGGACAGGGATTAACTATGGCTACACCTTC
>TRBJ2-1|.|.|TRBV5-1
CASRDGLSHGNEQFF
TGCGCCAGCAGAGACGGACTTTCCCACGGGAATGAGCAGTTCTTC
>TRBJ2-1|.|.|TRBV5-1
CASSLVQSSYNEQFF
TGCGCCAGCAGCTTGGTGCAAAGCTCCTACAATGAGCAGTTCTTC
>TRBJ2-7|.|TRBD1|TRBV5-4
CASSRGQGSYEQYF
TGTGCCAGCAGCAGGGGACAGGGATCCTACGAGCAGTACTTC
>TRBJ1-2|.|.|TRBV7-2
CASSSRGALTGYTF
TGTGCCAGCAGCTCTCGGGGGGCTTTAACTGGCTACACCTTC
>TRBJ1-6|.|.|TRBV7-8
CASSLVGRDDSPLHF
TGTGCCAGCAGCTTAGTGGGCAGGGACGATTCACCCCTCCACTTT
>TRBJ2-1|.|TRBD2|TRBV28
CASRVAGVLTEQFF
TGTGCCAGCAGAGTTGCGGGGGTCCTGACGGAACAGTTCTTC
>TRBJ2-2|once|.|TRBV7-8
CASSLGPGELFF
TGTGCCAGCAGCTTAGGTCCCGGGGAGCTGTTTTTT
>TRBJ2-5|.|.|TRBV18
CASSAEETQYF
TGTGCCAGCTCAGCCGAAGAGACCCAGTACTTC
>TRBJ1-1|once|TRBD1|TRBV19
CASRAVGQGNTEAFF
TGTGCCAGTAGGGCCGTGGGACAGGGGAACACTGAAGCTTTCTTT
>TRBJ1-5|.|.|TRBV6-6
CASSYRNIGNQPQHF
TGTGCCAGCAGTTACCGGAATATTGGCAATCAGCCCCAGCATTTT
>TRBJ1-1|.|.|TRBV5-1
CASSLGQWEGEAFF
TGCGCCAGCAGCTTGGGACAGTGGGAAGGAGAAGCTTTCTTT
>TRBJ1-6|few|TRBD1|TRBV28
CASREGGGGSPLHF
TGTGCCAGCAGGGAAGGGGGCGGAGGTTCACCCCTCCACTTT
>TRBJ1-6|.|.|TRBV19
CASSIPVDNSPLHF
TGTGCCAGTAGTATCCCTGTAGATAATTCACCCCTCCACTTT